Listed below are T cell receptor beta chains from one sample, sequenced in a study of blood T cell repertoires in COVID-19. The repertoire was sequenced with immunoSEQ multiplex PCR; TCRdb's copy has only in-frame clones and lacks some. The data show 95,000 to 150,000 clones, 82% seen once. Input material: peripheral blood. The receptors derive from a woman in her 70s with acute or convalescent COVID-19. The CDR3 runs from the conserved cysteine through the conserved F or W. Each record gives: V gene, clone size, J gene, D gene, CDR3 DNA, CDR3 protein. The D gene is left open where the match is weak. A row's size may be missing; if present it is once, few, many or a size class.

v_gene: TRBV19; abundance: .; j_gene: TRBJ2-6; d_gene: TRBD1; CDR3nt: TGTGCCAGTAGTACTGGGGACAGGGGCGGTGGGGCCAACGTCCTGACTTTC; CDR3aa: CASSTGDRGGGANVLTF
v_gene: TRBV7-3; abundance: .; j_gene: TRBJ2-3; d_gene: TRBD2; CDR3nt: TGTGCCAGCAGCTTAACGGTGTCTAGCGGGGGGACATACGGGACGCAGTATTTT; CDR3aa: CASSLTVSSGGTYGTQYF
v_gene: TRBV2; abundance: .; j_gene: TRBJ1-2; d_gene: .; CDR3nt: TGTGCCAGCAGGAGGGTTAGGGAAGGCTACACCTTC; CDR3aa: CASRRVREGYTF
v_gene: TRBV27; abundance: .; j_gene: TRBJ2-1; d_gene: .; CDR3nt: TGTGCCAGCAGCCCTCTACAGGGAGTTAATTCCTACAATGAGCAGTTCTTC; CDR3aa: CASSPLQGVNSYNEQFF
v_gene: TRBV18; abundance: .; j_gene: TRBJ2-1; d_gene: .; CDR3nt: TGTGCCAGCTCGGACACCCTGAGCTCCTACAATGAGCAGTTCTTC; CDR3aa: CASSDTLSSYNEQFF
v_gene: TRBV11-3; abundance: .; j_gene: TRBJ2-7; d_gene: .; CDR3nt: TGTGCCAGCAGCTTAGATCTTGCAGGCTACGAGCAGTACTTC; CDR3aa: CASSLDLAGYEQYF
v_gene: TRBV10-3; abundance: .; j_gene: TRBJ1-6; d_gene: .; CDR3nt: TGTGCCATCAGGGACACTGGTAATTCACCCCTCCACTTT; CDR3aa: CAIRDTGNSPLHF
v_gene: TRBV5-1; abundance: .; j_gene: TRBJ2-7; d_gene: TRBD1; CDR3nt: TGCGCCAGCAGCCCGGGACAGGGAGGGAACTACGAGCAGTACTTC; CDR3aa: CASSPGQGGNYEQYF
v_gene: TRBV11-1; abundance: .; j_gene: TRBJ1-1; d_gene: .; CDR3nt: TGTGCCAGCAGCCTCGGGGGAGGGAACACTGAAGCTTTCTTT; CDR3aa: CASSLGGGNTEAFF
v_gene: TRBV9; abundance: .; j_gene: TRBJ1-2; d_gene: TRBD1; CDR3nt: TGTGCCAGCAGACCGGGACAGGGGATTCTGGATGGCTACACCTTC; CDR3aa: CASRPGQGILDGYTF
v_gene: TRBV5-1; abundance: .; j_gene: TRBJ1-4; d_gene: .; CDR3nt: TGCGCCAGCAGTGAGATCGGACAGCCTAATGAAAAACTGTTTTTT; CDR3aa: CASSEIGQPNEKLFF
v_gene: TRBV6-1; abundance: .; j_gene: TRBJ1-3; d_gene: .; CDR3nt: TGTGCCAGCAGTGTTACAGGGTTCTCTGGAAACACCATATATTTT; CDR3aa: CASSVTGFSGNTIYF
v_gene: TRBV10-2; abundance: .; j_gene: TRBJ2-7; d_gene: .; CDR3nt: TGCGCCACCCTTCCCCACCTGACTAGCTACGAGCAGTACTTC; CDR3aa: CATLPHLTSYEQYF
v_gene: TRBV7-2; abundance: .; j_gene: TRBJ1-5; d_gene: .; CDR3nt: TGTGCCAGCAGCTCGAGTCCCACAGGGTCGTCCCAGCATTTT; CDR3aa: CASSSSPTGSSQHF
v_gene: TRBV19; abundance: .; j_gene: TRBJ1-1; d_gene: .; CDR3nt: TGTGCCAGTAGTATCATTTGGGCAGAGAACACTGAAGCTTTCTTT; CDR3aa: CASSIIWAENTEAFF
v_gene: TRBV6-6; abundance: once; j_gene: TRBJ2-7; d_gene: .; CDR3nt: TGTGCCAGCAGCTCTCAGTGGAACAGCCAAAACGAGCAGTACTTC; CDR3aa: CASSSQWNSQNEQYF
v_gene: TRBV7-2; abundance: .; j_gene: TRBJ2-1; d_gene: .; CDR3nt: TGTGCCAGCAGCTTACGGACAGTTAGGGGTAGTGAGCAGTTCTTC; CDR3aa: CASSLRTVRGSEQFF
v_gene: TRBV4-3; abundance: .; j_gene: TRBJ2-1; d_gene: .; CDR3nt: TGCGCCAGCAGCCAAGATCGACGAGGTTACTACAATGAGCAGTTCTTC; CDR3aa: CASSQDRRGYYNEQFF
v_gene: TRBV19; abundance: .; j_gene: TRBJ1-2; d_gene: .; CDR3nt: TGTGCCTTATTATCCCCCTATGGCTACACCTTC; CDR3aa: CALLSPYGYTF
v_gene: TRBV14; abundance: .; j_gene: TRBJ2-5; d_gene: TRBD1; CDR3nt: TGTGCCAGCAGCCCTGGACAGGGGGAGACCCAGTACTTC; CDR3aa: CASSPGQGETQYF
v_gene: TRBV5-1; abundance: .; j_gene: TRBJ2-3; d_gene: TRBD2; CDR3nt: TGCGCCAGCAGCTTGATATTAGGAGCGGGGGATTCCGATACGCAGTATTTT; CDR3aa: CASSLILGAGDSDTQYF
v_gene: TRBV6-5; abundance: .; j_gene: TRBJ1-1; d_gene: .; CDR3nt: TGTGCCAGCAGTCTCCGGGGCACTGAAGCTTTCTTT; CDR3aa: CASSLRGTEAFF
v_gene: TRBV11-3; abundance: .; j_gene: TRBJ2-2; d_gene: TRBD2; CDR3nt: TGTGCCAGCAGCTCCCGGCTTGGTAGCGGGGGTCCGAACACCGGGGAGCTGTTTTTT; CDR3aa: CASSSRLGSGGPNTGELFF
v_gene: TRBV3-1/TRBV3-2; abundance: once; j_gene: TRBJ1-3; d_gene: .; CDR3nt: TGTGCCAGCAGCCACTCTTCTATACAGGTGCTCTCTGGAAACACCATATATTTT; CDR3aa: CASSHSSIQVLSGNTIYF
v_gene: TRBV10-3; abundance: .; j_gene: TRBJ2-1; d_gene: .; CDR3nt: TGTGCCATCGGCCTAGCGCCTGACAATGAGCAGTTCTTC; CDR3aa: CAIGLAPDNEQFF
v_gene: TRBV11-3; abundance: .; j_gene: TRBJ2-5; d_gene: .; CDR3nt: TGTGCCAGCAGCTTATCCAGCCAAGAGACCCAGTACTTC; CDR3aa: CASSLSSQETQYF
v_gene: TRBV5-5; abundance: .; j_gene: TRBJ1-3; d_gene: .; CDR3nt: TGTGCCAGCAGCTTATCCACGAGGAGGACCGGCTCTGGAAACACCATATATTTT; CDR3aa: CASSLSTRRTGSGNTIYF
v_gene: TRBV5-1; abundance: .; j_gene: TRBJ2-7; d_gene: .; CDR3nt: TGCGCCAGCAGCTATGGGGGGGCTGAGAGCGAGCAGTACTTC; CDR3aa: CASSYGGAESEQYF
v_gene: TRBV19; abundance: once; j_gene: TRBJ2-2; d_gene: .; CDR3nt: TGTGCCAGTAGTCCCTCGGGAACCGGGGAGCTGTTTTTT; CDR3aa: CASSPSGTGELFF
v_gene: TRBV3-1/TRBV3-2; abundance: .; j_gene: TRBJ1-2; d_gene: TRBD1; CDR3nt: TGTGCCAGCAGCCAATCCTACCGGGACAGGGGGCGATTTAACTATGGCTACACCTTC; CDR3aa: CASSQSYRDRGRFNYGYTF
v_gene: TRBV5-6; abundance: .; j_gene: TRBJ1-1; d_gene: TRBD1; CDR3nt: TGTGCCAGCAGCTTGGCCCCAGGGGGCGGTTTCTATACTGAAGCTTTCTTT; CDR3aa: CASSLAPGGGFYTEAFF
v_gene: TRBV6-1; abundance: .; j_gene: TRBJ2-1; d_gene: TRBD2; CDR3nt: TGTGCCAGCAGTGGTCTAGCGGCGAGCTCCTACAATGAGCAGTTCTTC; CDR3aa: CASSGLAASSYNEQFF
v_gene: TRBV6-5; abundance: .; j_gene: TRBJ1-2; d_gene: .; CDR3nt: TGTGCCAGCAGTTACTCGGGGCGGCCCTCTGGCTACACCTTC; CDR3aa: CASSYSGRPSGYTF
v_gene: TRBV29-1; abundance: few; j_gene: TRBJ2-1; d_gene: TRBD1; CDR3nt: TGCAGCGCATCATCCAGCCTAACAGGGGCTGGTGAGCAGTTCTTC; CDR3aa: CSASSSLTGAGEQFF
v_gene: TRBV19; abundance: .; j_gene: TRBJ2-7; d_gene: TRBD1; CDR3nt: TGTGCCAGTAGTCGACAGGGGCGGGGTTCCTACGAGCAGTACTTC; CDR3aa: CASSRQGRGSYEQYF
v_gene: TRBV2; abundance: .; j_gene: TRBJ1-2; d_gene: .; CDR3nt: TGTGCCAGCAGTGAACTTAGAGGCCCCCCTTTAAACTATGGCTACACCTTC; CDR3aa: CASSELRGPPLNYGYTF
v_gene: TRBV5-1; abundance: .; j_gene: TRBJ1-4; d_gene: TRBD1; CDR3nt: TGCGCCAGCAGCTACTCGGGACAGGGCTCTAATGAAAAACTGTTTTTT; CDR3aa: CASSYSGQGSNEKLFF
v_gene: TRBV10-2; abundance: few; j_gene: TRBJ1-6; d_gene: .; CDR3nt: TGCGCCAGCAGTGGAATGGGGGCAGGGAATTCACCCCTCCACTTT; CDR3aa: CASSGMGAGNSPLHF
v_gene: TRBV28; abundance: .; j_gene: TRBJ1-2; d_gene: .; CDR3nt: TGTGCCAGCACTACCCCAAACCGCGGCTATGGCTACACCTTC; CDR3aa: CASTTPNRGYGYTF
v_gene: TRBV15; abundance: .; j_gene: TRBJ1-2; d_gene: .; CDR3nt: TGTGCCACCAGCAGAGAGGGGGGAGCGAAAACCTTC; CDR3aa: CATSREGGAKTF
v_gene: TRBV6-2/TRBV6-3; abundance: .; j_gene: TRBJ2-1; d_gene: .; CDR3nt: TGTGCCAGCAGTTACGGCACCAACAATGAGCAGTTCTTC; CDR3aa: CASSYGTNNEQFF
v_gene: TRBV6-5; abundance: few; j_gene: TRBJ2-7; d_gene: .; CDR3nt: TGTGCCAGCAGGCCTGGCTCACGATCCCTCGAGCAGTACTTC; CDR3aa: CASRPGSRSLEQYF
v_gene: TRBV7-2; abundance: .; j_gene: TRBJ1-1; d_gene: TRBD1; CDR3nt: TGTGCCAGCAGCCTCGGGACAGCAACTGAAGCTTTCTTT; CDR3aa: CASSLGTATEAFF
v_gene: TRBV18; abundance: .; j_gene: TRBJ2-1; d_gene: TRBD2; CDR3nt: TGTGCCAGCTCACCCGGGACTAGTGGGGGCAATGAGCAGTTCTTC; CDR3aa: CASSPGTSGGNEQFF
v_gene: TRBV29-1; abundance: .; j_gene: TRBJ1-1; d_gene: .; CDR3nt: TGCAGCGTTGAGCGGTACACTGAAGCTTTCTTT; CDR3aa: CSVERYTEAFF
v_gene: TRBV7-8; abundance: .; j_gene: TRBJ1-5; d_gene: TRBD1; CDR3nt: TGTGCCAGCAGCTACAGCACAGGGGGCTTTGGCAATCAGCCCCAGCATTTT; CDR3aa: CASSYSTGGFGNQPQHF
v_gene: TRBV10-3; abundance: .; j_gene: TRBJ1-1; d_gene: .; CDR3nt: TGTGCCATCAGTGAGGAGGGATCCGAAGCTTTCTTT; CDR3aa: CAISEEGSEAFF
v_gene: TRBV13; abundance: .; j_gene: TRBJ2-3; d_gene: TRBD1; CDR3nt: TGTGCCAGCAGCCAGCCGGGACAGGGTGTAGTCTACACAGATACGCAGTATTTT; CDR3aa: CASSQPGQGVVYTDTQYF
v_gene: TRBV7-2; abundance: .; j_gene: TRBJ1-5; d_gene: .; CDR3nt: TGTGCCAGCAGCTTACCCTATAGCAATCAGCCCCAGCATTTT; CDR3aa: CASSLPYSNQPQHF
v_gene: TRBV5-1; abundance: .; j_gene: TRBJ1-2; d_gene: .; CDR3nt: TGCGCCAGCGGAGCGGGGTCCTCCACCGCGGGGTATGGCTACACCTTC; CDR3aa: CASGAGSSTAGYGYTF
v_gene: TRBV3-1/TRBV3-2; abundance: .; j_gene: TRBJ1-6; d_gene: TRBD1; CDR3nt: TGTGCATCGGCTAGGGACAGAGGGGACATCTCACCCCTCCACTTT; CDR3aa: CASARDRGDISPLHF
v_gene: TRBV15; abundance: .; j_gene: TRBJ1-4; d_gene: .; CDR3nt: TGTGCCACCAGCAGCGATGGACAGAGTAATGAAAAACTGTTTTTT; CDR3aa: CATSSDGQSNEKLFF
v_gene: TRBV9; abundance: .; j_gene: TRBJ1-5; d_gene: .; CDR3nt: TGTGCCAGCAGCGTAGGGGAGAATCAGCCCCAGCATTTT; CDR3aa: CASSVGENQPQHF